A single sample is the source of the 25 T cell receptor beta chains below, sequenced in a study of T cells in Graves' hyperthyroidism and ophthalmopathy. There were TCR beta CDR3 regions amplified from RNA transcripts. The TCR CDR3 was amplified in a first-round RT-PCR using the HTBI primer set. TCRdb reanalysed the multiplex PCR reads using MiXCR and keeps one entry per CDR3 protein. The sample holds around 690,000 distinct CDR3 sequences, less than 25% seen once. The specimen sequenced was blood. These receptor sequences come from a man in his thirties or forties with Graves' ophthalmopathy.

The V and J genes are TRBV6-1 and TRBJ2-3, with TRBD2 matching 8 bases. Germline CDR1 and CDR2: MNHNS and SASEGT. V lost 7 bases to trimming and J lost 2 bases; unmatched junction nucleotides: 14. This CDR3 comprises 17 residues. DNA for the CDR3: TGTGCCAGCACCCCCTATCCCTCTAGCGGGTACACAGATACGCAGTATTTT. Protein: CASTPYPSSGYTDTQYF.

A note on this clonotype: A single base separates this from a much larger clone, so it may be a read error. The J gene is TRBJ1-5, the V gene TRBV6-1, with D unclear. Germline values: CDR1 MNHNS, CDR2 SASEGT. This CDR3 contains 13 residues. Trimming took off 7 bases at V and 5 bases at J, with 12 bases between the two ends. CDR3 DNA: TGTGCCAGCAATGATAACCCCGATCAGCCCCAGCATTTT. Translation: CASNDNPDQPQHF.

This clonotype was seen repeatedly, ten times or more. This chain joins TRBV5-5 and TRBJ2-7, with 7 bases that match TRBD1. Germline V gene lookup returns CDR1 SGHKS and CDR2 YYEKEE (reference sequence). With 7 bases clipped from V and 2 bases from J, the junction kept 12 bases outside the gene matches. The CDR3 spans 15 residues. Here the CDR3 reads CASQQQGTRAYEQYF. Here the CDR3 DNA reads TGTGCCAGCCAACAACAGGGGACGAGGGCCTACGAGCAGTACTTC.

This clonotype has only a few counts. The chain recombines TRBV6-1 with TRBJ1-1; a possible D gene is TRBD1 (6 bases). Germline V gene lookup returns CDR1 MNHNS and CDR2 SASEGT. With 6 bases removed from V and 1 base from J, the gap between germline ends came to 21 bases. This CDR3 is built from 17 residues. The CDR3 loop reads CASSQTLWGAGNTEAFF. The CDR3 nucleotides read TGTGCCAGCAGCCAGACTCTATGGGGGGCTGGGAACACTGAAGCTTTCTTT.

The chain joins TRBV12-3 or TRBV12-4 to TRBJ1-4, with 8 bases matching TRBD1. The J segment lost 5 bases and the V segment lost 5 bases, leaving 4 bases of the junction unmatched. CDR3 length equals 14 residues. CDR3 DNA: TGTGCCAGCAGTACCGGGACAGGCAATGAAAAACTGTTTTTT. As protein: CASSTGTGNEKLFF.

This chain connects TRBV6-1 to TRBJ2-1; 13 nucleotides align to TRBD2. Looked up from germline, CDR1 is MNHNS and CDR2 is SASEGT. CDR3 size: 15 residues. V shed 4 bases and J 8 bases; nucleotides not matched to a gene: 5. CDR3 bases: TGTGCCAGCAGTGCGGGACTAGCGGGAACGGATGAGCAGTTCTTC. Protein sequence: CASSAGLAGTDEQFF.

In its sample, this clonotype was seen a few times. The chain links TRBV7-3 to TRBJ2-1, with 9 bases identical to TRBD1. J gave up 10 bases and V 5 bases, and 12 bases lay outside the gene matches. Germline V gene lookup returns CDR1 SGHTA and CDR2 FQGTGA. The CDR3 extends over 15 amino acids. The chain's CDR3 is CASSRSGTGPWEQFF. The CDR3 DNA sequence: TGTGCCAGCAGCCGTTCCGGGACAGGGCCTTGGGAGCAGTTCTTC.

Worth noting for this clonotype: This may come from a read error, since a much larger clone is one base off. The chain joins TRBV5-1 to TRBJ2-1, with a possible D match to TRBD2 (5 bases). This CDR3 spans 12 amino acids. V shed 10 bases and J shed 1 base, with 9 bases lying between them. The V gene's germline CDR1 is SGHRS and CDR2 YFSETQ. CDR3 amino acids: CAGAGSYNEQFF. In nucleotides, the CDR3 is TGCGCCGGCGCGGGTTCCTACAATGAGCAGTTCTTC.

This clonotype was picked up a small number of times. The CDR3 region has the DNA TGCAGTGCTAGTCGGGACAGGGGTAAAAGCTCCTACAATGAGCAGTTCTTC. This codes for CSASRDRGKSSYNEQFF. The chain carries TRBV20-1 and TRBJ2-1; 10 bases are shared with TRBD1. This CDR3 spans 17 amino acids. CDR1 DFQATT and CDR2 SNEGSKA come from the germline V gene (reference sequence). V lost 3 bases to trimming and J lost 0 bases; unmatched junction nucleotides: 8.

Here the CDR3 DNA reads TGCAGCGTTTGGACAGGGCCCACTGAAGCTTTCTTT. Protein: CSVWTGPTEAFF. This chain uses TRBV29-1 with TRBJ1-1; 8 nucleotides agree with TRBD1. Unmatched junction bases numbered 3, after V lost 5 bases and J lost 4 bases. The germline V gene encodes CDR1 SQVTM and CDR2 ANQGSEA. The CDR3 contains 12 residues.

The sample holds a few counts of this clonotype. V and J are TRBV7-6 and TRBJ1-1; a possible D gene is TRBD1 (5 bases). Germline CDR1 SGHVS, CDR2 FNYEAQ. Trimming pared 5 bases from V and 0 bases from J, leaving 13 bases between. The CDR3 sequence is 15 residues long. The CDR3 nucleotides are TGTGCCAGCAGCATGGGACGGACCATGAACACTGAAGCTTTCTTT. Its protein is CASSMGRTMNTEAFF.

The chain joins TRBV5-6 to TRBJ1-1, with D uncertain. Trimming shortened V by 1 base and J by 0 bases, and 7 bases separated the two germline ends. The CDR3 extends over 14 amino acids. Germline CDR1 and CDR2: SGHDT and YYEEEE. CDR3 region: CASSLTFMNTEAFF. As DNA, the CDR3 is TGTGCCAGCAGCTTGACCTTTATGAACACTGAAGCTTTCTTT. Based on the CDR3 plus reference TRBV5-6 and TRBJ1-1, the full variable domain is DAGVTQSPTHLIKTRGQQVTLRCSPKSGHDTVSWYQQALGQGPQFIFQYYEEEERQRGNFPDRFSGHQFPNYSSELNVNALLLGDSALYLCASSLTFMNTEAFFGQGTRLTVV.

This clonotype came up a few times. The CDR3 DNA sequence: TGTGCCTGGGCTCAGGGGGCCCTCTATGGCTACACCTTC. Translation: CAWAQGALYGYTF. V is TRBV30 and J is TRBJ1-2; 8 nucleotides match TRBD1. Germline CDR1 reads GTSNPN; CDR2 reads SVGIG (reference sequence). Germline trimming cut 5 bases from V and 4 bases from J; bases unmatched to any gene: 6. This CDR3 spans 13 amino acids.

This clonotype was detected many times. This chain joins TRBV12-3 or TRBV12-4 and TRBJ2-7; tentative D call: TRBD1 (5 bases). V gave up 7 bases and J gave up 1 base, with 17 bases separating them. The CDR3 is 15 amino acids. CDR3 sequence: CASTQGYPGSYEQYF. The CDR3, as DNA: TGTGCCAGCACCCAGGGCTACCCAGGTTCCTACGAGCAGTACTTC.

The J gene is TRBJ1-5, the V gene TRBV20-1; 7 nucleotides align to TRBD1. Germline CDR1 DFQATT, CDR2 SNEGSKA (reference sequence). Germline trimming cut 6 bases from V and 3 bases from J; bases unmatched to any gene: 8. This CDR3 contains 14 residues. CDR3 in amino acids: CSATAGTANQPQHF. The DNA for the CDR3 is TGCAGTGCAACTGCCGGGACAGCCAATCAGCCCCAGCATTTT.

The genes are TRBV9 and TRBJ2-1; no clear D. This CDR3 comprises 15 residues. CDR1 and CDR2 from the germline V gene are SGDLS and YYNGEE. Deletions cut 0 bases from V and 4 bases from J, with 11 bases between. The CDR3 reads CASSVEGSIYNEQFF. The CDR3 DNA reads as TGTGCCAGCAGCGTAGAGGGTAGCATTTACAATGAGCAGTTCTTC.

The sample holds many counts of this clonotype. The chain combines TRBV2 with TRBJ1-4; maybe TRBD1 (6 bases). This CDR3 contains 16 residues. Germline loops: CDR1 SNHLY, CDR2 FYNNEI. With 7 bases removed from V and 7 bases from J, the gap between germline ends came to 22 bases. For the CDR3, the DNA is TGTGCCAGCATAACTGATAGGGGACGGGGGGCTGAAAAACTGTTTTTT. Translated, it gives CASITDRGRGAEKLFF.

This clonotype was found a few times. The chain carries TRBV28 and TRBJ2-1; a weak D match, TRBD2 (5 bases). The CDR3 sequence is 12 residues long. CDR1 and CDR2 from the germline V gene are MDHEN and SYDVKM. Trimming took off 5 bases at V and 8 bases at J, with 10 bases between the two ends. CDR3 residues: CASSPSSHEQFF. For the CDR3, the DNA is TGTGCCAGCAGTCCATCTAGCCATGAGCAGTTCTTC.

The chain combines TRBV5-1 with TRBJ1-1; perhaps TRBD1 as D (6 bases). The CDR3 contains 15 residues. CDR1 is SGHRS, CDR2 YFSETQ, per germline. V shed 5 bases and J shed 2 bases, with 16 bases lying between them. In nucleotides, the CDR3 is TGCGCCAGCAGTGGGGGGGCAAGTAGAAACACTGAAGCTTTCTTT. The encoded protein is CASSGGASRNTEAFF.

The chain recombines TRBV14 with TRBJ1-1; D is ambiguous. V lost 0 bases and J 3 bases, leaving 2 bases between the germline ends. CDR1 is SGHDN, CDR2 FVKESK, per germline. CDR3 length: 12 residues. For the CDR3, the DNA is TGTGCCAGCAGCCAAGATCACACTGAAGCTTTCTTT. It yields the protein CASSQDHTEAFF.

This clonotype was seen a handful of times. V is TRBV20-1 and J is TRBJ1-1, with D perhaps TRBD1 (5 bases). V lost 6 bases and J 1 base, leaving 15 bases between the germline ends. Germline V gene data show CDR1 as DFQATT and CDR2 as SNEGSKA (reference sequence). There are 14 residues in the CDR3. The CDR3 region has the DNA TGCAGTGCCCTCCGACCGGACAAGAACACTGAAGCTTTCTTT. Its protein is CSALRPDKNTEAFF.

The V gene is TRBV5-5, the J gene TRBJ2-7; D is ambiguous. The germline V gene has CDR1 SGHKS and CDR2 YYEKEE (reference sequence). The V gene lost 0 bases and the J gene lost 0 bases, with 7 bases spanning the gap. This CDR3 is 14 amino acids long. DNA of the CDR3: TGTGCCAGCAGCTTGGCCCCAGTCTCCTACGAGCAGTACTTC. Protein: CASSLAPVSYEQYF.

CDR3 bases: TGTGCCAGCAGCGTGGCGGACTCCTACGAGCAGTACTTC. Translating gives CASSVADSYEQYF. The chain links TRBV9 to TRBJ2-7, with unresolved D. CDR1 is SGDLS and CDR2 is YYNGEE in the germline V gene. The CDR3 is made up of 13 amino acids. Trimming stripped 2 bases from V and 0 bases from J, with 6 bases between.

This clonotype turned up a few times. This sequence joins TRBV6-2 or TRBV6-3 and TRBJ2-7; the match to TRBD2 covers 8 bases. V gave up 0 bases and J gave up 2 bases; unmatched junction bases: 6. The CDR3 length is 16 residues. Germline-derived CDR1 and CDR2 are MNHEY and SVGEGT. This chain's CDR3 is CASSYSRTSGTYEQYF. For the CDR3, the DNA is TGTGCCAGCAGTTACTCGCGTACTAGCGGAACCTACGAGCAGTACTTC.

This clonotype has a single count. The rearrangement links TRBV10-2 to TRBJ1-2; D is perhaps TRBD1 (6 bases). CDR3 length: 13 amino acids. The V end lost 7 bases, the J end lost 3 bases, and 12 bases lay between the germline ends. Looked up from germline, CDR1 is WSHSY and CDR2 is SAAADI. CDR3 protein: CASMAQGDYGYTF. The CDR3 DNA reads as TGCGCCAGCATGGCACAGGGCGACTATGGCTACACCTTC.